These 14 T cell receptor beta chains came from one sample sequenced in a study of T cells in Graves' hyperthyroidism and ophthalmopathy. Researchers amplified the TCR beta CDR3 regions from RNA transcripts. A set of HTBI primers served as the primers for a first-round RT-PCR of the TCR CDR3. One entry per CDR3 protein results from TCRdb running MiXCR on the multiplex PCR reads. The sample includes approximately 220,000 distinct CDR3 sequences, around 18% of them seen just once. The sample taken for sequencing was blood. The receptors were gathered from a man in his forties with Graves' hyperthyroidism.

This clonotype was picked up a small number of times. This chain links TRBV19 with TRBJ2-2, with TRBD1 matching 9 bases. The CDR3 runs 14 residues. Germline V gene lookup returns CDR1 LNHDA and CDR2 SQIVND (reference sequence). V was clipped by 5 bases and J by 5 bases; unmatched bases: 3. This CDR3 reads CASSVTGGTGELFF. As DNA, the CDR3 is TGTGCCAGTAGTGTGACAGGGGGTACCGGGGAGCTGTTTTTT.

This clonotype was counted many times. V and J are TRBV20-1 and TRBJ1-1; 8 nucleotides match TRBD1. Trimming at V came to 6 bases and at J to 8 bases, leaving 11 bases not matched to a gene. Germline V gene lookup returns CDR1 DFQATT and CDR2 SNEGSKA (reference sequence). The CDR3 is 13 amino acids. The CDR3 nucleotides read TGCAGTGCGAGACAATCAGGGGGCTTAGAAGCTTTCTTT. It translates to CSARQSGGLEAFF.

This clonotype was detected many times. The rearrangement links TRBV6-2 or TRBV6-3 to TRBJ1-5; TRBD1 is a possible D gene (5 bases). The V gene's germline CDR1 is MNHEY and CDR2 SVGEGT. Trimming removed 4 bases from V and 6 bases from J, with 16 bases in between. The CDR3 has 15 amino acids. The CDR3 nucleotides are TGTGCCAGCAGTTTCTCCCGGGACGCCGGTCAGCCCCAGCATTTT. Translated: CASSFSRDAGQPQHF.

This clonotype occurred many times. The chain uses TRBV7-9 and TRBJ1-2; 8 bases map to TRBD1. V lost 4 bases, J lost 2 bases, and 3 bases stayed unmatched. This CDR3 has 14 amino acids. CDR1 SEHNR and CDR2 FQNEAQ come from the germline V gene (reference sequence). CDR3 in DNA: TGTGCCAGCAGCTACAACAGGGGGAACTATGGCTACACCTTC. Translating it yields CASSYNRGNYGYTF.

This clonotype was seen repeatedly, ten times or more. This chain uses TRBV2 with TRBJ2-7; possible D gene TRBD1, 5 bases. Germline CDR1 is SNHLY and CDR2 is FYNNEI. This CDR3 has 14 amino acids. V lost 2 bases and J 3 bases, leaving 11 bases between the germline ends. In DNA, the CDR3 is TGTGCCAGCAGTGAAATGGGTCAGGGCTACGAGCAGTACTTC. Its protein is CASSEMGQGYEQYF.

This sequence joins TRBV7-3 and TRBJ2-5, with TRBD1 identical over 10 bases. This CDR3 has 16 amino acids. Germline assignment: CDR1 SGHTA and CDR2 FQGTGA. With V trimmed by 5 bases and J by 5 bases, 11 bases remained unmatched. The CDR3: CASSTTMTGGLETQYF. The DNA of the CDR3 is TGTGCCAGCAGCACCACCATGACAGGGGGCTTGGAGACCCAGTACTTC.

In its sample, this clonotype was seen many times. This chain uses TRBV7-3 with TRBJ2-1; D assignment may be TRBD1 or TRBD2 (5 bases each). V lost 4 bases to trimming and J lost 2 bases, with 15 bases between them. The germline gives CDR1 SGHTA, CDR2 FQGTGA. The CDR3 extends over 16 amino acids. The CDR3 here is CASSSLGGTTYNEQFF. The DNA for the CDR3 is TGTGCCAGCAGCTCCCTCGGTGGGACCACCTACAATGAGCAGTTCTTC. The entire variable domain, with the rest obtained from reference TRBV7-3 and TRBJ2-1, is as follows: GAGVSQTPSNKVTEKGKYVELRCDPISGHTALYWYRQSLGQGPEFLIYFQGTGAADDSGLPNDRFFAVRPEGSVSTLKIQRTERGDSAVYLCASSSLGGTTYNEQFFGPGTRLTVL.

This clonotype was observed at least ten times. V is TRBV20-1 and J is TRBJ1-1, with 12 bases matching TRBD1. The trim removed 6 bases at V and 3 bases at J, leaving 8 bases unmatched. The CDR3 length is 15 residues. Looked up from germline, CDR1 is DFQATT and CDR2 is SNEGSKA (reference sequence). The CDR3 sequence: CSARDRGQADTEAFF. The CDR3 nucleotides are TGCAGTGCCCGGGACAGGGGGCAGGCTGACACTGAAGCTTTCTTT.

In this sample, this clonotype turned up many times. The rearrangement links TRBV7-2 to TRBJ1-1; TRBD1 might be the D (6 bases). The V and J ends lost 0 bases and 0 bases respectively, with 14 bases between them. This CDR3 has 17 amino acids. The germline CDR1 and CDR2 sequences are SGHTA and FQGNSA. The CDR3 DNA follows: TGTGCCAGCAGCTTAGCCCGGGGGGCAGTCATGAACACTGAAGCTTTCTTT. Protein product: CASSLARGAVMNTEAFF.

CDR3 sequence: CASSVGQSNTGELFF. The CDR3 coding sequence is TGTGCCAGCAGCGTAGGGCAGTCGAACACCGGGGAGCTGTTTTTT. The V call is TRBV9, the J call TRBJ2-2; D ambiguous. Trimming removed 0 bases from V and 0 bases from J, with 6 bases in between. Per germline, CDR1 SGDLS and CDR2 YYNGEE. The CDR3 loop spans 15 amino acids.

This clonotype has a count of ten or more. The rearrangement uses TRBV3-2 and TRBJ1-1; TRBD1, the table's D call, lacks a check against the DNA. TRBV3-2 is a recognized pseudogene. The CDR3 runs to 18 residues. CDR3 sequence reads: CASSQDLSERHMNTEAFF. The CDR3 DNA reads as TGTGCCAGCAGCCAAGATTTATCGGAGCGCCACATGAACACTGAAGCTTTCTTT.

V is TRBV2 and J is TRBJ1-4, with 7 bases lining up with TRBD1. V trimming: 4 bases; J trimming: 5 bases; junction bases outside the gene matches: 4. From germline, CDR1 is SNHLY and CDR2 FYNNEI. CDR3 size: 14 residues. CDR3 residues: CASSARGPNEKLFF. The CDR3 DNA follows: TGTGCCAGCAGTGCGAGGGGGCCGAATGAAAAACTGTTTTTT.

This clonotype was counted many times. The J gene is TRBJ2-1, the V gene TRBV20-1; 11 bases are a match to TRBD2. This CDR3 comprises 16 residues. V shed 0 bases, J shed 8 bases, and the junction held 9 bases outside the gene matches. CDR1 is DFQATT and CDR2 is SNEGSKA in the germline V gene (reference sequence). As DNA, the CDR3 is TGCAGTGCTAGAGACCACCATAGCGGGGGGGCTGATGAGCAGTTCTTC. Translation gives CSARDHHSGGADEQFF.

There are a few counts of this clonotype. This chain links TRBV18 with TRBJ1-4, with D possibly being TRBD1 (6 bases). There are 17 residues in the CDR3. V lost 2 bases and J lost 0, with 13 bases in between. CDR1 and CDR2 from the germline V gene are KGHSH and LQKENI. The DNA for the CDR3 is TGTGCCAGCTCACCAAGGGGGAGGACCCCAACTAATGAAAAACTGTTTTTT. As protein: CASSPRGRTPTNEKLFF.